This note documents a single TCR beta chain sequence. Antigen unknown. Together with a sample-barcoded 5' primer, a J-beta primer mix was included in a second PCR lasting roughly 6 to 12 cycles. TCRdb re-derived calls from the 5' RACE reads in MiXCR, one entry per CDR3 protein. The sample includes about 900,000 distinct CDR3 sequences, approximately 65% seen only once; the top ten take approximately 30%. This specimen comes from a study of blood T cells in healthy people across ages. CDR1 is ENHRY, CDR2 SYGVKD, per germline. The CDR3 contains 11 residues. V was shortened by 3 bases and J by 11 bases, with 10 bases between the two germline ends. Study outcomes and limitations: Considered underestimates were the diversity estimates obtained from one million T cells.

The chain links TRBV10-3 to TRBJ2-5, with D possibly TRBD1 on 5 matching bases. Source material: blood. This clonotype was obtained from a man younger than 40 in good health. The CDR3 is CAISDLQGQYF. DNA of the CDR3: TGTGCCATCAGTGACCTCCAGGGACAGTACTTC.